Sequencing of this T cell receptor beta chain was carried out in a study of long-term antiretroviral therapy in people with HIV (dated by TCRdb to 2021 to 2024). In terms of the full investigation: The earliest samples were collected about a decade before the 2015 WHO recommendation for immediate ART, when ART was typically delayed until CD4 counts fell. A retrospective serial study tested whether changes in peripheral blood TRB repertoire composition and diversity were associated with ART initiation and durable HIV suppression. About 40% of the roughly 30 participants with HIV were female. No cross-contamination during QIAcube processing was shown when test extractions of a monoclonal T-cell line were performed alongside about 33 polyclonal samples. The cohort contributed roughly 200 cryopreserved PBMC samples from under 35 adults with confirmed HIV infection, collected serially over a mean of approximately six years (range 1-12).

Participants were included only if at least one PBMC sample before ART initiation and at least two post-ART samples were available. All participants with HIV were treated in the United States of America. Before DNA extraction, cryopreserved samples of roughly 0.95-10 million PBMC were thawed and washed. At the time of the earliest PBMC sample for each participant with HIV, ages ranged from about 20 to 54 years. PBMC samples from each participant spanned 1-4 timepoints before ART initiation and 2-8 timepoints after ART initiation, with a median of 7 samples. Serial HIV viral load, CD4+ T-cell count, ART history and demographic data were obtained for every participant. Genomic DNA was extracted from unsorted PBMC with a Qiagen kit on a QIAcube, processed in batches of 12 samples. Findings and caveats that apply to the study as a whole: Starting ART was linked to a significant rise in TRB diversity, yet even with long-term ART the diversity remained significantly lower than in transplant donor controls. No data were available on ART adherence, viral resistance or therapy changes, limiting inferences about post-ART repertoire changes. Expanded TRB clones identified before ART initiation dominated the repertoire at all time points, although this dominance fluctuated and declined in many PLHIV after ART. Narrower CDR3 length ranges were observed in HIV repertoires than in controls, and an antigen-experienced repertoire with only a slight naive shift after ART was suggested by the network structure. Because pre-ART samples had limited cell numbers, profiling was done on unsorted PBMC rather than on sorted CD4+ and CD8+ T cells. The samples were dated from about 2004 to 2017, and the ART regimens that were used may be less effective than current ART regimens. Owing to limited PBMC availability, only the TCR beta chain was sequenced, without alpha chain pairing.

CDR1 LGHNA and CDR2 YSLEER are derived from the germline V gene. Reading from cysteine to phenylalanine, the CDR3 counts 12 amino acids. CDR3 DNA only is kept here, 36 bases in frame from base 1. V is shortened by 4 bases, J by 6 bases, and the region joining them spans 6 bases. As concerns this clone: There is no known antigen for this receptor. Per-base quality was not reported, and no clone a single base away is much larger than it.

The immunoSEQ hsTCRB v3.0 assay was used at survey level resolution to sequence the TRB variable region. The targeted TRB sequencing depth was roughly 35,000-50,000 T-cell genomes per sample. TRB libraries were pooled and sequenced on an Illumina MiSeq using a v3 150-cycle kit. In the authors' own workflow: Repertoire analysis ran in R within a reproducible Nextflow workflow covering QC, data transformation and analysis. LymphoSeq2, an R package for AIRR-Seq data exploration, was used to implement custom analyses. After excluding a few samples that yielded fewer than 5000 total TRB sequences, some 190 HIV repertoires remained for analysis. Among the roughly 200 retained HIV repertoires, about 60 were collected before ART initiation and approximately 130 were collected after ART initiation. Each repertoire was downsampled to 5000 TRB nucleotide sequences, and summary statistics were averaged across 100 downsampling iterations. TRB sequences were retained for analysis only if CDR3 regions of at least seven amino acids were present. Two measures captured diversity: a Shannon entropy-derived clonality score and the Gini coefficient. In repertoire networks, the top 5000 CDR3 amino acid sequences were linked whenever an edit distance of one separated two sequences. GLIPH2 predicted antigen specificity groups and MHC restriction for TRB CDR3 amino acid sequences. CDR3 amino acid sequences were matched against VDJdb and McPAS-TCR to flag known CMV, EBV, HIV or tissue antigen associations. Pre-ART, post-ART and control groups were compared with Wilcoxon signed-rank tests and Holm-Bonferroni correction. In its TCRdb copy, this immuneACCESS table keeps in-frame sequences only and misses some clones. Where compared with another copy, unresolved V genes explain less than half of these, and the others have no known cause. V and J calls and clone size are those listed in that table; D and trimming were worked out from the DNA. The sample has 25,000 to 35,000 clones on record, 91% of them singletons. The ten largest clones add up to under 5.5% of the sample.

The V and J genes are TRBV4-3 and TRBJ2-2; a confident D gene designation cannot be given. This clonotype was obtained from a man aged 18 to 35 with HIV. Sequences were derived from unsorted PBMCs, sampled 3.1 years after starting antiretroviral therapy. The CDR3 protein: CASSLLPGELFF. The DNA sequence is TGCGCCAGCAGCCTTCTACCCGGGGAGCTGTTTTTT.